This record concerns one T cell receptor (beta chain) sequence. V gave up 6 bases and J gave up 7 bases; unmatched junction bases: 9. Germline loops: CDR1 MDHEN, CDR2 SYDVKM. The CDR3 contains 15 residues. This sample was included in a study of cytomegalovirus exposure and HLA in healthy donors. In the PCR, 60 Vbeta and 13 Jbeta primers were used. Produced via immunoSEQ multiplex PCR; TCRdb's table is partial and in-frame only. The sample has about 180,000 clones; around 76% are singletons. Sequenced sample: PBMCs. The receptor was derived from a young woman in good health and CMV-seropositive. V is TRBV28 and J is TRBJ1-4, with 9 bases lining up with TRBD1. The CDR3: CASRIPTGGGEKLFF. Written as DNA, the CDR3 is TGTGCCAGCAGAATCCCGACAGGGGGAGGTGAAAAACTGTTTTTT.